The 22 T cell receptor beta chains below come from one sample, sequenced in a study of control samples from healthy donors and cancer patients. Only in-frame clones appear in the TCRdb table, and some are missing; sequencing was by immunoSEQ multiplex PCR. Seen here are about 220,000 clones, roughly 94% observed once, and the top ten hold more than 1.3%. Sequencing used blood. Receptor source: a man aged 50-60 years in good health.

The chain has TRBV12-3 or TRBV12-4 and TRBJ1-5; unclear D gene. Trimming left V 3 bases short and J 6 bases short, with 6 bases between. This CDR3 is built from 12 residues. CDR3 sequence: CASSLDFQPQHF. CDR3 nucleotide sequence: TGTGCCAGCAGTTTGGATTTTCAGCCCCAGCATTTT.

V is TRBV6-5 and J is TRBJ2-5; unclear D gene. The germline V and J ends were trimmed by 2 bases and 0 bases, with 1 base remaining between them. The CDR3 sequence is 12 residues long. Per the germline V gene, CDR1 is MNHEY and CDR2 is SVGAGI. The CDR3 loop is CASSYDQETQYF. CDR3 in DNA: TGTGCCAGCAGTTACGACCAAGAGACCCAGTACTTC.

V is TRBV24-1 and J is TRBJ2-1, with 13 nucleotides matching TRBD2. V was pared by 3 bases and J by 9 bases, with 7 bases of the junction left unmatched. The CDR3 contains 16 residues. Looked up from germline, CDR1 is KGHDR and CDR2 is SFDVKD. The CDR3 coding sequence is TGTGCCACCAGTGATCCCGCACTAGCGGGGGGGCGTGAGCAGTTCTTC. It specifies CATSDPALAGGREQFF.

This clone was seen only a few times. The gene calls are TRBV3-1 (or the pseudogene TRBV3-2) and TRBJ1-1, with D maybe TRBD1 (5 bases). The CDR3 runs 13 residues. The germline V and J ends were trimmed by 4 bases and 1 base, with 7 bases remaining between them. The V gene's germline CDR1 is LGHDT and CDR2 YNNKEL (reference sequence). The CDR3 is CASSPGGNTEAFF. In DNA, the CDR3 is TGTGCCAGCAGCCCCGGGGGGAACACTGAAGCTTTCTTT.

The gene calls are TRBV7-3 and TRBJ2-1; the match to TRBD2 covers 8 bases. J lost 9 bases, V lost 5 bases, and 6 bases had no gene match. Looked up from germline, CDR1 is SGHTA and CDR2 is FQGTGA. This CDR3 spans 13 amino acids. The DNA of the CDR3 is TGTGCCAGCAGCCCGACTAGCGCCAGTGAGCAGTTCTTC. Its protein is CASSPTSASEQFF.

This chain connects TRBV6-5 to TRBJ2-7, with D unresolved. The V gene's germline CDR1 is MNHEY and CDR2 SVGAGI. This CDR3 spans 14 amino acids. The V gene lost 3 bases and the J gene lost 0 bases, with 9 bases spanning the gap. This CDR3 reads CASSYSRHSYEQYF. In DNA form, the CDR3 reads TGTGCCAGCAGTTATTCCAGGCACTCCTACGAGCAGTACTTC.

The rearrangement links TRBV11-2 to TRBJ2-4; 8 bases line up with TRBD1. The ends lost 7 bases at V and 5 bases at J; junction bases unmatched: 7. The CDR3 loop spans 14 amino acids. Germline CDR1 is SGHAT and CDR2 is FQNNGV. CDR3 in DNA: TGTGCCAGCACTGAGAGGACAGGGCAAAACATTCAGTACTTC. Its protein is CASTERTGQNIQYF.

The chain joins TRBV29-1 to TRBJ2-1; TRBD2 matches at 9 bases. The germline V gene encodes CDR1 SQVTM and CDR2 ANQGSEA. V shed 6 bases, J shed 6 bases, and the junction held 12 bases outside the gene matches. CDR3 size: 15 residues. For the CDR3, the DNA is TGCAGCGTGGGGGGGCGGGGGGGACGGTTCAATGAGCAGTTCTTC. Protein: CSVGGRGGRFNEQFF.

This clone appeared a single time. Here the CDR3 DNA reads TGTGCCAGCAGCTTGGCCGCGGGGGCCGAGACCCAGTACTTC. Protein product: CASSLAAGAETQYF. V and J are TRBV5-6 and TRBJ2-5; TRBD2 might be the D (7 bases). CDR3 length: 14 amino acids. Deletions cut 0 bases from V and 5 bases from J, with 11 bases between. The germline gives CDR1 SGHDT, CDR2 YYEEEE.

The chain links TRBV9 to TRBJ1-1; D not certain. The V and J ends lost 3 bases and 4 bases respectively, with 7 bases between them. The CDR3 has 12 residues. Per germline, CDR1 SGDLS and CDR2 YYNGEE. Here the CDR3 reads CASSAVGTEAFF. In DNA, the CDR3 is TGTGCCAGCAGCGCCGTCGGCACTGAAGCTTTCTTT.

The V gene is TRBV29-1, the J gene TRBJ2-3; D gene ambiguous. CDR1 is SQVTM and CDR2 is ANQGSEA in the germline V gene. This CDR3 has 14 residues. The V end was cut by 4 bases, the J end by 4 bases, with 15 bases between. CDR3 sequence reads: CSVVGRNRADTQYF. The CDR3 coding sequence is TGCAGCGTTGTTGGGCGGAATAGGGCAGATACGCAGTATTTT.

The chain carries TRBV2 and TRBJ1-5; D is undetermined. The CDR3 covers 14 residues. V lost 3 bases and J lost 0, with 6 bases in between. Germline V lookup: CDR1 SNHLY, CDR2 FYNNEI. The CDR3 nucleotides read TGTGCCAGCAGTGACAGAACTAGCAATCAGCCCCAGCATTTT. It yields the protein CASSDRTSNQPQHF.

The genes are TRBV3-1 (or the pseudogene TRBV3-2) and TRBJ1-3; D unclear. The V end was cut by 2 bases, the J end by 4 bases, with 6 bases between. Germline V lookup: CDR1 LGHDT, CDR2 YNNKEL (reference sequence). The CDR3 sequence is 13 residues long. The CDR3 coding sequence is TGTGCCAGCAGCCAATCACCAGGAAACACCATATATTTT. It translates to CASSQSPGNTIYF.

The CDR3 bases are TGTGCCAGCTCACCCTTGGTGGGGTCCCACGAGCAGTACTTC. Protein sequence: CASSPLVGSHEQYF. The chain combines TRBV18 with TRBJ2-7, with D unresolved. Looked up from germline, CDR1 is KGHSH and CDR2 is LQKENI. The CDR3 has 14 residues. Trimming cost V 3 bases and J 5 bases, with 14 bases left between them.

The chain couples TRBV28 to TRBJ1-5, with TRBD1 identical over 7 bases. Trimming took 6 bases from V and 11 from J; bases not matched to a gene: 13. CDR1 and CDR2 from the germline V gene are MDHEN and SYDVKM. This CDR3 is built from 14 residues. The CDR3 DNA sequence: TGTGCCAGCAGGACAGGGACCGACTCATGGTCCCAGCATTTT. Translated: CASRTGTDSWSQHF.

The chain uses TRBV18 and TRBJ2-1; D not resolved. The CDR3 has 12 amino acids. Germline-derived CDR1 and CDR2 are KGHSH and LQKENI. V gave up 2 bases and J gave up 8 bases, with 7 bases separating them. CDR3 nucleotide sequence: TGTGCCAGCTCACCAGAGCGCTATGAGCAGTTCTTC. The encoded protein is CASSPERYEQFF.

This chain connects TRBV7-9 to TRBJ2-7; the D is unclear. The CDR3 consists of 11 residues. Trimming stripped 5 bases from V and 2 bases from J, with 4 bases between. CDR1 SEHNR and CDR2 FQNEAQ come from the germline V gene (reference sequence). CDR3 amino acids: CASSLTYEQYF. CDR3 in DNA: TGTGCCAGCAGCCTTACCTACGAGCAGTACTTC.

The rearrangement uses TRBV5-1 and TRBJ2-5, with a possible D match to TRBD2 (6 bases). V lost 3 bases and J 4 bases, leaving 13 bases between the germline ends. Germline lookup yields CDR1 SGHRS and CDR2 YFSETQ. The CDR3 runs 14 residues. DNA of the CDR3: TGCGCCAGCAGCTCGGGGCCCGGGGGAGAGACCCAGTACTTC. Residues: CASSSGPGGETQYF.

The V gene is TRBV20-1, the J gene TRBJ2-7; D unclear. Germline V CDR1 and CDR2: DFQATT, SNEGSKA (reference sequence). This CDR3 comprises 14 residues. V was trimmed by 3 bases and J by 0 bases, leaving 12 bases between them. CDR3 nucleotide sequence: TGCAGTGCTAGTCCGGTTGAATACTCCTACGAGCAGTACTTC. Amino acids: CSASPVEYSYEQYF.

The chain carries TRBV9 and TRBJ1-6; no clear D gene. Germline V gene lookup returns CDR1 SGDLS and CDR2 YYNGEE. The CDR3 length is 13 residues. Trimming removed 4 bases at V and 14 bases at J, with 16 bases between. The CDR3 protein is CASSPTPVEALHF. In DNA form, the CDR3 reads TGTGCCAGCAGCCCCACGCCCGTTGAGGCCCTCCACTTT.

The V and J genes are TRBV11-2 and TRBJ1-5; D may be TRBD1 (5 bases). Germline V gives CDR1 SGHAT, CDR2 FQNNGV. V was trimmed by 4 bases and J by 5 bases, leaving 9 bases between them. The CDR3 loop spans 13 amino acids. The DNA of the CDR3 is TGTGCCAGCAGCTGGGGGGGGGATCAGCCCCAGCATTTT. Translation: CASSWGGDQPQHF. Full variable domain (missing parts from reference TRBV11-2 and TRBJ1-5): EAGVAQSPRYKIIEKRQSVAFWCNPISGHATLYWYQQILGQGPKLLIQFQNNGVVDDSQLPKDRFSAERLKGVDSTLKIQPAKLEDSAVYLCASSWGGDQPQHFGDGTRLSIL.

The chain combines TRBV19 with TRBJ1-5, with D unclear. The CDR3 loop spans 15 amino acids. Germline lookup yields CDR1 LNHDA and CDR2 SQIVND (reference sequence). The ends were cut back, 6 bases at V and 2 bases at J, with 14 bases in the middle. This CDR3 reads CASSQQPRGNQPQHF. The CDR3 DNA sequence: TGTGCCAGTAGCCAACAACCTCGGGGCAATCAGCCCCAGCATTTT.